This paragraph reports one T cell receptor beta chain. Its antigen is undetermined. This record comes from a study of cytomegalovirus exposure and HLA in healthy donors. Germline V gene data show CDR1 as SGHRS and CDR2 as YFSETQ. The CDR3 is 16 amino acids. After removal of 3 bases from V and 2 bases from J, the junction contained 11 bases not matched to a gene. PCR primers comprised 60 Vbeta and 13 Jbeta primers. Assay used: immunoSEQ multiplex PCR; TCRdb lists only in-frame clones, some missing. The table includes 100,000 to 150,000 clones, 60% to 85% detected once. Study-wide results and caveats: Later analysis identified a missense DCLRE1C variant that was linked to TCR beta V- and J-gene trimming. A later analysis appeared to link common viral pathogens to several of the most significant clusters.

This chain joins TRBV5-1 and TRBJ2-7, with 7 nucleotides matching TRBD1. Input material: PBMCs. This receptor was taken from a young man in good health and CMV-seronegative. CDR3 in DNA: TGCGCCAGCAGCTATATTAGGGCAGGGGGTGCCTACGAGCAGTACTTC. This translates into CASSYIRAGGAYEQYF.